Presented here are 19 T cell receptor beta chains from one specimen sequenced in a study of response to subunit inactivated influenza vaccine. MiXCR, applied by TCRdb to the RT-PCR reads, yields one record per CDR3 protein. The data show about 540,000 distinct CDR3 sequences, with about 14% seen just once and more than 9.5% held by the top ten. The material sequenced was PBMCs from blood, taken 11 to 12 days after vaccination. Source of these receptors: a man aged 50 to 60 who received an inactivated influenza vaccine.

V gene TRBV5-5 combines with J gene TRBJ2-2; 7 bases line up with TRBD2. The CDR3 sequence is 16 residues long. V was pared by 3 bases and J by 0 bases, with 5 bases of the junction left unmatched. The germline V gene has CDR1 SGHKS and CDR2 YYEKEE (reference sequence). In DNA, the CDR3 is TGTGCCAGCAGCTGGACTAGACTCACGAACACCGGGGAGCTGTTTTTT. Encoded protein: CASSWTRLTNTGELFF.

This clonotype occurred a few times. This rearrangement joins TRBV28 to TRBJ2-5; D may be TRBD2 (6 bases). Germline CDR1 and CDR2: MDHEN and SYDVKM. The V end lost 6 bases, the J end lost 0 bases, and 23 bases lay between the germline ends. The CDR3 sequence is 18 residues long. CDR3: CASSTWGVLATYQETQYF. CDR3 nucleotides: TGTGCCAGCAGCACCTGGGGGGTCCTAGCGACCTACCAAGAGACCCAGTACTTC.

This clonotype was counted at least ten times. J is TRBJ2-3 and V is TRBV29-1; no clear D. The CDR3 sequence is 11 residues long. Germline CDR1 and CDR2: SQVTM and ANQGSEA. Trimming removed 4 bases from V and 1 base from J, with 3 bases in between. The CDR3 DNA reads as TGCAGCGTTGTCGGCACAGATACGCAGTATTTT. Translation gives CSVVGTDTQYF.

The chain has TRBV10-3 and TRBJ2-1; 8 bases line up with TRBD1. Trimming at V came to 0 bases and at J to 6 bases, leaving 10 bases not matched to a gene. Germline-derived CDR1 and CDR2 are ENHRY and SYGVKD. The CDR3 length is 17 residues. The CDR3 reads CAISESMWQGASNEQFF. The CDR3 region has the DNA TGTGCCATCAGTGAGTCCATGTGGCAGGGGGCATCCAATGAGCAGTTCTTC.

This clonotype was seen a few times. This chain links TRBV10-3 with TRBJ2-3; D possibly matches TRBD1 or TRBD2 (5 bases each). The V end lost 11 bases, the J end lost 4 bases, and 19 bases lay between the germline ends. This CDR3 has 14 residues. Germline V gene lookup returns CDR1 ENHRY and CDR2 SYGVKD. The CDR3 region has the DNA TGTGCCTCCCGCCCGGGGCCCGAGGCAGATACGCAGTATTTT. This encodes CASRPGPEADTQYF.

DNA of the CDR3: TGTGCCAGCAGCGTCGGGCTCAAGGACATTCAGTACTTC. Translated: CASSVGLKDIQYF. This chain joins TRBV9 and TRBJ2-4; the D is unclear. Trimming cost V 2 bases and J 8 bases, with 11 bases left between them. This CDR3 has 13 residues. Per the germline V gene, CDR1 is SGDLS and CDR2 is YYNGEE. The full variable domain, completed using reference TRBV9 and TRBJ2-4, is DSGVTQTPKHLITATGQRVTLRCSPRSGDLSVYWYQQSLDQGLQFLIQYYNGEERAKGNILERFSAQQFPDLHSELNLSSLELGDSALYFCASSVGLKDIQYFGAGTRLSVL.

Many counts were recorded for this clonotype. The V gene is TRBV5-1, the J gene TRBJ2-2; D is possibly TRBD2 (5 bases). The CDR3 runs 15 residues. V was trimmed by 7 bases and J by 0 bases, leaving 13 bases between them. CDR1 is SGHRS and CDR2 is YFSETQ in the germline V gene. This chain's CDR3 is CASHEGVSNTGELFF. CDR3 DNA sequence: TGCGCCAGCCACGAGGGTGTTTCGAACACCGGGGAGCTGTTTTTT.

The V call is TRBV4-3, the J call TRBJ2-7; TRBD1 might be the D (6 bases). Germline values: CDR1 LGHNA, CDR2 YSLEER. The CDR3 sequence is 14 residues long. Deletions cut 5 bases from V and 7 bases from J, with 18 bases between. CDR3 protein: CASSGFHRVREQYF. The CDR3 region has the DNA TGCGCCAGCAGCGGATTCCACAGGGTCCGGGAGCAGTACTTC.

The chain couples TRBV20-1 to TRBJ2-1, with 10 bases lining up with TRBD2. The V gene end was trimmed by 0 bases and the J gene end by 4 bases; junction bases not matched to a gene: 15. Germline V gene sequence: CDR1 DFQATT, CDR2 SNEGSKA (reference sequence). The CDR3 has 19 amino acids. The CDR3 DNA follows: TGCAGTGCTAGAGAGAGGACCCTAGCGGGAGTCGGAGCTTACAATGAGCAGTTCTTC. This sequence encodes CSARERTLAGVGAYNEQFF.

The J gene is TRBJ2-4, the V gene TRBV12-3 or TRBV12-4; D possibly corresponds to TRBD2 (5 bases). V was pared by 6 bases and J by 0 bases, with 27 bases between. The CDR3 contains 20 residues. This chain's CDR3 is CASSGRSFPQDGIAKNIQYF. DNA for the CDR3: TGTGCCAGCAGCGGGCGCTCGTTTCCTCAGGACGGGATAGCCAAAAACATTCAGTACTTC.

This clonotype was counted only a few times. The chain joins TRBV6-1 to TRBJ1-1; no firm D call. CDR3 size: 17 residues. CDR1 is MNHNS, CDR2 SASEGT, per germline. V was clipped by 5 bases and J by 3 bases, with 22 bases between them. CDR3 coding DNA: TGTGCCAGCAGTCAATCACACGAATTCGTTTGGGACACTGAAGCTTTCTTT. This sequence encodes CASSQSHEFVWDTEAFF.

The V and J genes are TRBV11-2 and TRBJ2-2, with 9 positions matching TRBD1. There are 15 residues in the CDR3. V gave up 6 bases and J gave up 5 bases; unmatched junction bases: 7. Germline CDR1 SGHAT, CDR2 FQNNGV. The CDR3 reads CASSPGQGKTGELFF. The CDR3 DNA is TGTGCCAGCAGTCCAGGACAGGGGAAGACCGGGGAGCTGTTTTTT.

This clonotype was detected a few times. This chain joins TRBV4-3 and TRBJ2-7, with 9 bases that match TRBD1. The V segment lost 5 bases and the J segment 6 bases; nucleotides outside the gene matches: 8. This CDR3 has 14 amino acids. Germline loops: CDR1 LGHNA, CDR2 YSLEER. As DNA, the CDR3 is TGCGCCAGCAGCTACGGGACAGGGATCGGCGAGCAGTACTTC. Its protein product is CASSYGTGIGEQYF.

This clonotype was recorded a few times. CDR3 in DNA: TGTGCCAGCAGCATTGGTGCAGGTGACCCCTACGAGCAGTACTTC. Translating gives CASSIGAGDPYEQYF. This chain links TRBV7-2 with TRBJ2-7; no clear D gene. Germline CDR1 and CDR2: SGHTA and FQGNSA. V gave up 5 bases and J gave up 2 bases, with 16 bases separating them. This CDR3 comprises 15 residues.

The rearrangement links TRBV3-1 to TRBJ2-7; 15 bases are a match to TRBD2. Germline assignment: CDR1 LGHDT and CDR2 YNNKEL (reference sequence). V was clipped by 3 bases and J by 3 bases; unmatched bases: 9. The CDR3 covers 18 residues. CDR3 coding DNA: TGTGCCAGCAGCCACGGACTAGCGGGAGGGCCGGTTCTCTACGAGCAGTACTTC. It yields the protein CASSHGLAGGPVLYEQYF.

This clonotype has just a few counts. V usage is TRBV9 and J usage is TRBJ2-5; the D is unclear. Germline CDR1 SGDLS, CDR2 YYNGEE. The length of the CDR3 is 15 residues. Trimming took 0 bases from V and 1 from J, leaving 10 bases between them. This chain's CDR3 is CASSVEVGSQETQYF. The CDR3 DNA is TGTGCCAGCAGCGTAGAAGTGGGGTCCCAAGAGACCCAGTACTTC.

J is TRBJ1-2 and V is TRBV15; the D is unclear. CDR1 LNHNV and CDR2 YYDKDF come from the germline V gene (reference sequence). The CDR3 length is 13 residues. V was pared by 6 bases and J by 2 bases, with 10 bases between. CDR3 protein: CATSTGSNYGYTF. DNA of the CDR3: TGTGCCACCAGTACCGGGTCGAACTATGGCTACACCTTC.

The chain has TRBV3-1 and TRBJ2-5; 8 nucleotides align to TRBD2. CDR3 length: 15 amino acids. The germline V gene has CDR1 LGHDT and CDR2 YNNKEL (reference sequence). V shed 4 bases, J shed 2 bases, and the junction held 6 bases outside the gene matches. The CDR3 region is CASSPRLATQETQYF. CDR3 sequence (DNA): TGTGCCAGCAGCCCTCGACTAGCGACGCAAGAGACCCAGTACTTC.

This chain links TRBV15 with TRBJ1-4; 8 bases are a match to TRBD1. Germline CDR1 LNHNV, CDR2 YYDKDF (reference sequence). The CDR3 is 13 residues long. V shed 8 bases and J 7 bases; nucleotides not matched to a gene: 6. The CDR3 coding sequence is TGTGCCACCGCTACAGGGGGTAGTGAAAAACTGTTTTTT. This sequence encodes CATATGGSEKLFF.